A single sample gave rise to the 7 T cell receptor beta chains below, sequenced in a study of shared clonotypes between healthy human individuals. The assay was immunoSEQ multiplex PCR, and TCRdb's table has in-frame clones only and misses some. The sample shows about 2.3 million clones, roughly 92% of them seen only once. Sequenced material: naive CD4+ T cells from PBMCs. Stated subset: CD45RA+ positively selected. The receptors stem from a man aged 18 to 30 in good health. Some clones in this sample may be carry-over from other donors' samples.

The chain has TRBV28 and TRBJ1-5; TRBD1 agrees at 7 bases. This CDR3 is 14 amino acids long. V shed 10 bases and J 2 bases; nucleotides not matched to a gene: 8. Germline lookup yields CDR1 MDHEN and CDR2 SYDVKM. The CDR3, as DNA: TGTGCCACCCAATTTGGACAGGGCAATCAGCCCCAGCATTTT. Protein sequence: CATQFGQGNQPQHF.

The gene calls are TRBV19 and TRBJ2-5; 8 nucleotides align to TRBD2. The ends lost 0 bases at V and 5 bases at J; junction bases unmatched: 8. The CDR3 extends over 16 amino acids. Germline V lookup: CDR1 LNHDA, CDR2 SQIVND (reference sequence). The CDR3 sequence is CASSIDRRGVMETQYF. CDR3 DNA: TGTGCCAGTAGTATAGACAGGCGGGGGGTGATGGAGACCCAGTACTTC.

The chain links TRBV7-8 to TRBJ2-5; D call uncertain. CDR1 SGHVS and CDR2 FQNEAQ come from the germline V gene. The CDR3 extends over 12 amino acids. V dropped 5 bases and J dropped 4 bases, with 8 bases sitting between them. CDR3 in DNA: TGTGCCAGCAGCCTATATGCAGAGACCCAGTACTTC. Translated, it gives CASSLYAETQYF.

This chain joins TRBV10-3 and TRBJ2-7; 8 bases are shared with TRBD1. The CDR3 has 13 residues. V lost 9 bases to trimming and J lost 1 base; unmatched junction nucleotides: 5. CDR1 and CDR2 (germline): ENHRY, SYGVKD. The CDR3 region has the DNA TGTGCCATAAGACAGGGGACATCCTACGAGCAGTACTTC. Its translation is CAIRQGTSYEQYF.

The J gene is TRBJ2-5, the V gene TRBV28; 9 positions match TRBD1. The DNA end lines up better with TRBJ2-7; the J call may be wrong. Germline V gene data show CDR1 as MDHEN and CDR2 as SYDVKM. The CDR3 spans 12 residues. CDR3 nucleotide sequence: TGTGCCCTCGGGGACAGGGAGTACGAGCAGTACTTC. This sequence encodes CALGDREYEQYF.

The rearrangement uses TRBV11-3 and TRBJ2-1; D may correspond to TRBD1 or TRBD2 (5 bases each). The CDR3 has 15 amino acids. CDR1 SGHNT and CDR2 YENEEA come from the germline V gene. The ends were cut back, 1 base at V and 4 bases at J, with 11 bases in the middle. CDR3: CASSLGGIWYNEQFF. The CDR3 bases are TGTGCCAGCAGCTTAGGGGGGATATGGTACAATGAGCAGTTCTTC.

The chain couples TRBV7-2 to TRBJ1-1, with TRBD1 matching over 9 bases. The CDR3 sequence is 16 residues long. CDR1 SGHTA and CDR2 FQGNSA come from the germline V gene. With V trimmed by 0 bases and J by 4 bases, 6 bases remained unmatched. CDR3 in amino acids: CASSLAGGQGPTEAFF. Written as DNA, the CDR3 is TGTGCCAGCAGCTTAGCGGGTGGACAGGGGCCCACTGAAGCTTTCTTT.